These T cell receptor beta chains were read from a single sample in a study of human T cells and chemical hapten exposure. TCRdb analysed the RACE reads with MiXCR anew, one entry per CDR3 protein. Of 85,000 to 90,000 distinct CDR3 sequences in the sample, around 10% were seen once. This sample comprised whole blood, obtained in connection with sensitization to the hapten diphenylcyclopropenone (DPC). These receptors came from a woman aged 40-49 years with alopecia areata. Some clones in this sample may be carry-over from other donors' samples. The CDR3 runs from the conserved cysteine through the conserved F or W. The D gene is left open where the match is weak. Size is stated for part of the rows, as once, few or many counts, or as a class when the clone is expanded.

cdr3_nt cdr3_aa clone_size j_call d_call v_call
TGCAGCGTTGAAAGGGGTTGGGGCTCCGCGGGGGAGCAGTACTTC CSVERGWGSAGEQYF few TRBJ2-7 NA TRBV29-1
TGTGCCAGCAGTCTGCCATCAGGGCACCACCGGAATGAGCAGTTCTTC CASSLPSGHHRNEQFF many TRBJ2-1 NA TRBV28
TGCAGCGCCGCTTACGGGTACACTGAAGCTTTCTTT CSAAYGYTEAFF many TRBJ1-1 NA TRBV29-1
TGCAGCGTTGAAAGAGGGGCCAAAAACATTCAGTACTTC CSVERGAKNIQYF few TRBJ2-4 NA TRBV29-1
TGTGCCAGCAGCTTCATGACAACTATATCCAAAAACATTCAGTACTTC CASSFMTTISKNIQYF few TRBJ2-4 NA TRBV7-8
TGTGCCAGCAGTTGGTCAGGGGGCGCGAATTCACCCCTCCACTTT CASSWSGGANSPLHF NA TRBJ1-6 TRBD1 TRBV27
TGCGCCAGCAGCTCCGGGGCGATCTCCTACGAGCAGTACTTC CASSSGAISYEQYF few TRBJ2-7 NA TRBV5-1
TGCAGTGCTAGAGCTCGCCTGTCCTACGAGCAGTACTTC CSARARLSYEQYF NA TRBJ2-7 NA TRBV20-1
TGTGCCAGCGGTCCCAGGACGGGCTACACCTTC CASGPRTGYTF many TRBJ1-2 NA TRBV12-3/TRBV12-4
TGTGCCAGCAGCCCACTAGCGGGGGGAACGGATACGCAGTATTTT CASSPLAGGTDTQYF many TRBJ2-3 TRBD2 TRBV7-3
TGTGCCAGCAGTTTAAATTGGGGCGGAGAGACCCAGTACTTC CASSLNWGGETQYF many TRBJ2-5 NA TRBV12-3/TRBV12-4
TGTGCCAGCAGCCCCGAGCTTAGCACAGATACGCAGTATTTT CASSPELSTDTQYF NA TRBJ2-3 NA TRBV7-2
TGTGCCAGCAGCTTAACCTTGGTTAGCGGGGGTAGCACAGATACGCAGTATTTT CASSLTLVSGGSTDTQYF many TRBJ2-3 TRBD2 TRBV7-6
TGTGCCAGCAGTTTTAAATCCGCCTACGAGCAGTACTTC CASSFKSAYEQYF NA TRBJ2-7 NA TRBV12-3/TRBV12-4
TGTGCCAGCAGCTTAGCCGGGGAGGGAGATACGCAGTATTTT CASSLAGEGDTQYF many TRBJ2-3 TRBD2 TRBV7-2
TGTGCCAGCAGCCTGCCCGGGTCTAACTATGGCTACACCTTC CASSLPGSNYGYTF few TRBJ1-2 NA TRBV5-4
TGTGCCAGCAGTCCGACGGTGAACTATGGCTACACCTTC CASSPTVNYGYTF many TRBJ1-2 NA TRBV6-2/TRBV6-3
TGTGCCAGCAGTTACCCGAGCGGGGGGGACAACACCGGGGAGCTGTTTTTT CASSYPSGGDNTGELFF many TRBJ2-2 TRBD2 TRBV6-2/TRBV6-3
TGCGCCAGCAGCCCTGGGGTAGCCCAAGAGACCCAGTACTTC CASSPGVAQETQYF few TRBJ2-5 NA TRBV5-1
TGTGCCAGCAGCGTAGTAGCGGGGGAGTCTGGTGAGCAGTACTTC CASSVVAGESGEQYF many TRBJ2-7 TRBD2 TRBV9
TGCGCCAGCAGCTTCACCCGGGGGCCCACAGATACGCAGTATTTT CASSFTRGPTDTQYF many TRBJ2-3 NA TRBV5-1
TGTGCCAGCAGCCCCCATCGGGGGGCGGAAGGAATTCCTGAAGCTTTCTTT CASSPHRGAEGIPEAFF many TRBJ1-1 NA TRBV6-5
TGTGCCTTAAAGGGAAGAGGCAATGAGCAGTTCTTC CALKGRGNEQFF many TRBJ2-1 NA TRBV12-3/TRBV12-4
TGCAGCGCACAGGGGGCAACCTACGAGCAGTACTTC CSAQGATYEQYF few TRBJ2-7 TRBD1 TRBV20-1
TGTGCCAGAACGATTAAGGGAGCGGGGTTAAATACAGATACGCAGTATTTT CARTIKGAGLNTDTQYF NA TRBJ2-3 TRBD2 TRBV6-2/TRBV6-3
TGCGCCAGCAGCCCCGGACGAGCTAGCACAGATACGCAGTATTTT CASSPGRASTDTQYF many TRBJ2-3 NA TRBV5-1
TGTGCCAGCAGTGAATTACCCCCCGGGTTTATGTCCTACAATGAGCAGTTCTTC CASSELPPGFMSYNEQFF NA TRBJ2-1 NA TRBV6-1
TGCAGTGCTCCCCTGGGCAGGGAGGGCACAGATACGCAGTATTTT CSAPLGREGTDTQYF many TRBJ2-3 NA TRBV20-1
TGTGCCAGCAGCCAAGGGGGAATCCGGGGGGAGCTGTTTTTT CASSQGGIRGELFF few TRBJ2-2 NA TRBV4-2
TGTGCCAGCAGCCCTGAAGCGGCCACAGATACGCAGTATTTT CASSPEAATDTQYF NA TRBJ2-3 NA TRBV7-2
TGTGCCAGCAGTTACTTCGGTCGGGGGAGGGAGCAGTACTTC CASSYFGRGREQYF many TRBJ2-7 NA TRBV6-2/TRBV6-3
TGTGCCAGCAGTGAAGGCTGGGGCCGGGGGAATGAGCAGTTCTTC CASSEGWGRGNEQFF many TRBJ2-1 NA TRBV6-1
TGTGCTACGGGACCCGGAGGGTCCAAAAACATTCAGTACTTC CATGPGGSKNIQYF many TRBJ2-4 NA TRBV25-1
TGTGCCAGCAGCTTAGGAGCGGGGGAGTATGGCTACACCTTC CASSLGAGEYGYTF NA TRBJ1-2 NA TRBV7-2
TGCAGCGTTGCCAGGGGGAGTGAGACCCAGTACTTC CSVARGSETQYF few TRBJ2-5 TRBD1 TRBV29-1
TGTGCCATCAGTGAGCTAGCGGGGGCCTACGAGCAGTACTTC CAISELAGAYEQYF NA TRBJ2-7 TRBD2 TRBV10-3
TGTGCCAGCACCCTAGCAGGGTTGGACTATGGCTACACCTTC CASTLAGLDYGYTF many TRBJ1-2 NA TRBV12-3/TRBV12-4
TGTGCCAGTAACTCGGGCTACAATGAGCAGTTCTTC CASNSGYNEQFF few TRBJ2-1 NA TRBV27
TGCGCCAGCAGCTATAGTGGACAGGACGGAAGTGAAAAACTGTTTTTT CASSYSGQDGSEKLFF many TRBJ1-4 TRBD1 TRBV4-3
TGTGCCAGCAGCCGCCTCGACTCCTGCAATGAGCAGTTCTTC CASSRLDSCNEQFF few TRBJ2-1 NA TRBV7-9
TGTGCCATCAGTGACGGACAGGGCGTCGAGCAGTACTTC CAISDGQGVEQYF many TRBJ2-7 TRBD1 TRBV10-3
TGTGCCAGCAGCACTTCGATGGGCGGGCATCAGCCCCAGCATTTT CASSTSMGGHQPQHF many TRBJ1-5 NA TRBV7-2
TGTGCCAGCAGTGGGAGGGGGACAGCGAGCAATGAGCAGTTCTTC CASSGRGTASNEQFF NA TRBJ2-1 NA TRBV9
TGCGCCAGCAGCTTGGGTCCGGGGTTGGGCGAGCAGTACTTC CASSLGPGLGEQYF many TRBJ2-7 NA TRBV5-1
TGTGCCAGCAGTTTGGACTTTCGCGAGCAGTACTTC CASSLDFREQYF once TRBJ2-7 NA TRBV27
TGTGCCTGGAGCTATGGGACGGGTGGGACCCAGTACTTC CAWSYGTGGTQYF NA TRBJ2-5 NA TRBV30
TGTGCCAGCAGTGAATCGGAGGGGTTCACTGAAGCTTTCTTT CASSESEGFTEAFF many TRBJ1-1 NA TRBV6-1
TGTGCCTGGAGTTTCCCGGTGCTTGAAGCTTTCTTT CAWSFPVLEAFF NA TRBJ1-1 NA TRBV30